The clone carrying this T cell receptor (beta chain) was picked up a small number of times. Antigen unknown. CDR3 length equals 15 residues. Losses at the gene ends were 6 bases for V and 5 bases for J; bases not matched to a gene: 12. Germline CDR1 and CDR2: DFQATT and SNEGSKA (reference sequence). The source of the sample is a study of blood T cells in healthy people across ages. In the study overall: About one barcoded beta molecule was captured per two T cells (by template switching). Study-level points and caveats: Among long-lived donors, naive CD4+ cells were more numerous and diversity higher than in aged donors. The recorded TCR beta diversity per million T cells decreased in a roughly linear manner with age.

Next came a second PCR, run for about 7 to 12 cycles, which used a sample-barcoded 5' primer along with a J-beta primer mix. TCRdb ran MiXCR on the 5' RACE reads and lists one entry per CDR3 protein. Of fewer than 700,000 distinct CDR3 sequences listed, approximately 40% are singletons. Extracted total RNA amounted to at least 5.5 micrograms for each sample. Material: blood. The sequence derives from a man aged 80 or over in good health. V gene TRBV20-1 combines with J gene TRBJ2-5; TRBD1 aligns across 10 bases. Here the CDR3 reads CSATPGQGKGETQYF. CDR3 coding DNA: TGCAGTGCAACTCCGGGACAGGGGAAGGGTGAGACCCAGTACTTC.